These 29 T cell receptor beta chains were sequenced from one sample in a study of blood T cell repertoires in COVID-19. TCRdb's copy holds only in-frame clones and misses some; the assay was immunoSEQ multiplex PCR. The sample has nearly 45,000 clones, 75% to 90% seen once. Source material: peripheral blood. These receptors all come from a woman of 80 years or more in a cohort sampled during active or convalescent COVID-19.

The CDR3 DNA is TGTGCCAGCAGTTCGGGATCCTACGAGCAGTACTTC. This gives the protein CASSSGSYEQYF. J is TRBJ2-7 and V is TRBV12-3 or TRBV12-4, with a possible D match to TRBD2 (5 bases). The CDR3 length is 12 residues. The V end lost 4 bases, the J end lost 1 base, and 5 bases lay between the germline ends.

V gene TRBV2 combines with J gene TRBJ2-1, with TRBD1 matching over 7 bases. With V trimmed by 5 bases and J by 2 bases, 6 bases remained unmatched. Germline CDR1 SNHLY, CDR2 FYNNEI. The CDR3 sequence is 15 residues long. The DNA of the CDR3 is TGTGCCAGCAGTCCTTTGGGGACAGCCTACAATGAGCAGTTCTTC. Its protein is CASSPLGTAYNEQFF.

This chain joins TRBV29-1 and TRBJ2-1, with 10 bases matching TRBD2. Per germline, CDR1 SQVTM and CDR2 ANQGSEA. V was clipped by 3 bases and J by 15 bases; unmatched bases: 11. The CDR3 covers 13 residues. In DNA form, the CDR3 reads TGCAGCGTTGATACTAGCGGGACTCCCCAGGGGTTCTTC. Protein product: CSVDTSGTPQGFF.

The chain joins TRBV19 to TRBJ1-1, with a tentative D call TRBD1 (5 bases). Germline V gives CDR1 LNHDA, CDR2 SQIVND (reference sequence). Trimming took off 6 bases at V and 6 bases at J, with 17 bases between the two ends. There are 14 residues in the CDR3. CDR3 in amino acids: CASSPGGSGAEAFF. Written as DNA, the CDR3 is TGTGCCAGTAGCCCGGGGGGGTCTGGCGCTGAAGCTTTCTTT.

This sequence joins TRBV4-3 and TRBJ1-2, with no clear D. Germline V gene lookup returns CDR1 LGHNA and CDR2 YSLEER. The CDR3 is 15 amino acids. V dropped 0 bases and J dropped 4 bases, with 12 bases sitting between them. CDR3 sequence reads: CASSQDAGSGYGYTF. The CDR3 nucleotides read TGCGCCAGCAGCCAAGATGCAGGCTCCGGCTATGGCTACACCTTC.

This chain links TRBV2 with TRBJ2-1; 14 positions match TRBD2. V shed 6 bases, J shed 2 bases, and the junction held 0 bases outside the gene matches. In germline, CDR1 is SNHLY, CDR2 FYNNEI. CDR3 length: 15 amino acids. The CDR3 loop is CASRGLAGAYNEQFF. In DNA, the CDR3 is TGTGCCAGCAGGGGACTAGCGGGGGCCTACAATGAGCAGTTCTTC.

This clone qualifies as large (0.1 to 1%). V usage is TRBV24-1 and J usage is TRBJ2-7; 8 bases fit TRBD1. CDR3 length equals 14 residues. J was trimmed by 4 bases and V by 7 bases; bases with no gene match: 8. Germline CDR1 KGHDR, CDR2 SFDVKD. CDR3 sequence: CATSQTGALYEQYF. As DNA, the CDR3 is TGTGCCACCAGCCAGACAGGGGCCCTATACGAGCAGTACTTC.

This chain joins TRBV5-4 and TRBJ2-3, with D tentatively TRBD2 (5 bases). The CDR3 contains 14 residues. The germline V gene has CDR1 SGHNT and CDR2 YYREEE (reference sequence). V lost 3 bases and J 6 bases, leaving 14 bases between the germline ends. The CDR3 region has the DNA TGTGCCAGCAGCTCAAGGGCGGGCGCGGATACGCAGTATTTT. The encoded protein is CASSSRAGADTQYF.

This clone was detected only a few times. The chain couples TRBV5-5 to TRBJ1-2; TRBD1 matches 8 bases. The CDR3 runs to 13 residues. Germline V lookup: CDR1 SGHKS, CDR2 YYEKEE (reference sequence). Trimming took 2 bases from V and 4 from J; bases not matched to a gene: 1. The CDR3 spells CASSLDRGYGYTF. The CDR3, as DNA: TGTGCCAGCAGCTTAGACAGGGGCTATGGCTACACCTTC.

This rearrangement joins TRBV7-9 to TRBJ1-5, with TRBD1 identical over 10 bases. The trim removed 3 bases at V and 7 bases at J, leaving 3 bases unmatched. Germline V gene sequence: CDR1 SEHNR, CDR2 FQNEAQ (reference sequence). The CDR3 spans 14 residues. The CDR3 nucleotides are TGTGCCAGCAGCTTGACAGGGGGCGCGCAGCCCCAGCATTTT. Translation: CASSLTGGAQPQHF.

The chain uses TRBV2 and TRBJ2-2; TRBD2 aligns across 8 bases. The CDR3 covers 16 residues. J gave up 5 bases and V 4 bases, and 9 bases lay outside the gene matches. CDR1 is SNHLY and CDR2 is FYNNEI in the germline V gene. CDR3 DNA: TGTGCCAGCAGTGCGCCAGCGGGAGTTTATACCGGGGAGCTGTTTTTT. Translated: CASSAPAGVYTGELFF.

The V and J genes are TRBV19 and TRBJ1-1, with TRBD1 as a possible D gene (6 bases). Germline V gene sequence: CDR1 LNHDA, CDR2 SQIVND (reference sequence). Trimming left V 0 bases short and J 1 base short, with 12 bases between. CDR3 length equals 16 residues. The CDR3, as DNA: TGTGCCAGTAGTATAGATAACAGGGCGAAGAACACTGAAGCTTTCTTT. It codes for CASSIDNRAKNTEAFF.

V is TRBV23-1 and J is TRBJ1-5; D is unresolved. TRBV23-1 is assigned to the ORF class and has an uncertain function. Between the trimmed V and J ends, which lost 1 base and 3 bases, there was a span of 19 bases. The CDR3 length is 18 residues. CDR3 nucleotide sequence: TGCGCCAGCAGTCAATTGGTTGCTGGCCAGGAGGCCAATCAGCCCCAGCATTTT. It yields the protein CASSQLVAGQEANQPQHF.

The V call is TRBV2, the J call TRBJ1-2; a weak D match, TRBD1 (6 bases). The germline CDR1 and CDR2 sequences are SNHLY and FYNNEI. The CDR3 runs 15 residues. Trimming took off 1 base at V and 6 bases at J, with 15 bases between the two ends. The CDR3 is CASSEEGVEGNGYTF. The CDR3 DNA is TGTGCCAGCAGTGAAGAGGGGGTTGAGGGCAATGGCTACACCTTC.

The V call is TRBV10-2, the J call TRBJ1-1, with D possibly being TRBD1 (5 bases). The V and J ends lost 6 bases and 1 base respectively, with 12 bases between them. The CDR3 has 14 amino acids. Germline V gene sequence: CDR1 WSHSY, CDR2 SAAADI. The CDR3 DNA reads TGCGCCAGCAGGGTTCCCACAGGGAACACTGAAGCTTTCTTT. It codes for CASRVPTGNTEAFF.

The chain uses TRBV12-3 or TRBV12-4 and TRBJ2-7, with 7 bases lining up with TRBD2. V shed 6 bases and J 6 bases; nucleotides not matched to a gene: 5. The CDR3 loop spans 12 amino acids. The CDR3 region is CASRPASGEQYF. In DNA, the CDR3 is TGTGCCAGCAGGCCGGCTAGCGGCGAGCAGTACTTC.

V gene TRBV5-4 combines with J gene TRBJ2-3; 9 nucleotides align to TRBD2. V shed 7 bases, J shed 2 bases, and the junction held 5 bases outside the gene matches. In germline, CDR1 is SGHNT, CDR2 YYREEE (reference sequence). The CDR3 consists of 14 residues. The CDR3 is CASAIAGATDTQYF. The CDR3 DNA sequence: TGTGCCAGCGCAATAGCGGGGGCCACAGATACGCAGTATTTT.

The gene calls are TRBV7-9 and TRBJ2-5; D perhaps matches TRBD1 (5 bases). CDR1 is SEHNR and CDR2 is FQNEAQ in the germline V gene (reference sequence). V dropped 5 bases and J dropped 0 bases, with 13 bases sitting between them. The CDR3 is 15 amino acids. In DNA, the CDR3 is TGTGCCAGCAGCCGGTCGGACACCTACCAAGAGACCCAGTACTTC. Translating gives CASSRSDTYQETQYF.

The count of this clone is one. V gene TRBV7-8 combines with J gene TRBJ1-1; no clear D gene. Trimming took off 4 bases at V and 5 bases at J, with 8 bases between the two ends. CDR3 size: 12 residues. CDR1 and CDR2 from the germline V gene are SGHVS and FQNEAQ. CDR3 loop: CASSSGGTEAFF. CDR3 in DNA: TGTGCCAGCAGCTCGGGTGGGACTGAAGCTTTCTTT. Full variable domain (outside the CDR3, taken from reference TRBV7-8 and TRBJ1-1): GAGVSQSPRYKVAKRGQDVALRCDPISGHVSLFWYQQALGQGPEFLTYFQNEAQLDKSGLPSDRFFAERPEGSVSTLKIQRTQQEDSAVYLCASSSGGTEAFFGQGTRLTVV.

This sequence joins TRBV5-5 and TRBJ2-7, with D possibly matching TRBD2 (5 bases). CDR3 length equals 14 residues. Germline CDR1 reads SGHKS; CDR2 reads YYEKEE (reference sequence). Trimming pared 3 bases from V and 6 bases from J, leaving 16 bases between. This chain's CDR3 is CASSSTGISGEQYF. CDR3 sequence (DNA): TGTGCCAGCAGCTCGACCGGGATCTCCGGCGAGCAGTACTTC.

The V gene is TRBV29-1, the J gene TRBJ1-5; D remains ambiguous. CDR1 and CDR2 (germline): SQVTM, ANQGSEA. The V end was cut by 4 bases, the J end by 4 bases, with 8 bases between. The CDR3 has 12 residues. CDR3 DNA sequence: TGCAGCGTTGTATCCGGGAATCAGCCCCAGCATTTT. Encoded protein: CSVVSGNQPQHF.

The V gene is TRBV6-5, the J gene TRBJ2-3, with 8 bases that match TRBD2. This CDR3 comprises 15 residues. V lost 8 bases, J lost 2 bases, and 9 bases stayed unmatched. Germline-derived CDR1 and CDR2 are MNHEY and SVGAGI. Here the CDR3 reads CASGISGASTDTQYF. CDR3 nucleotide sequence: TGTGCCAGCGGCATTAGCGGGGCCTCCACAGATACGCAGTATTTT.

CDR3 DNA sequence: TGCGCCAGCAGCAGGACTAGCGGGAGTGTGGTGCAGTTCTTC. Its protein is CASSRTSGSVVQFF. The chain employs TRBV5-1 and TRBJ2-1; the match to TRBD2 covers 13 bases. CDR1 and CDR2 from the germline V gene are SGHRS and YFSETQ. This CDR3 spans 14 amino acids. V trimming: 4 bases; J trimming: 12 bases; junction bases outside the gene matches: 7.

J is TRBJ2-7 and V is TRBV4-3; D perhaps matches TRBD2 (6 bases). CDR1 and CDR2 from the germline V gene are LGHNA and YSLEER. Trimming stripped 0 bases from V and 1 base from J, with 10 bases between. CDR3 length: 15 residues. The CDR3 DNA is TGCGCCAGCAGCCAAGAGGAGGGTATTTCCTACGAGCAGTACTTC. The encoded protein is CASSQEEGISYEQYF.

Here the CDR3 DNA reads TGTGCCAGCAGTGGACAGGGATTTGGCTACACCTTC. This sequence encodes CASSGQGFGYTF. This chain links TRBV25-1 with TRBJ1-2; 7 bases line up with TRBD1. Germline CDR1 and CDR2: MGHDK and SYGVNS. V shed 4 bases and J 7 bases; nucleotides not matched to a gene: 3. There are 12 residues in the CDR3.

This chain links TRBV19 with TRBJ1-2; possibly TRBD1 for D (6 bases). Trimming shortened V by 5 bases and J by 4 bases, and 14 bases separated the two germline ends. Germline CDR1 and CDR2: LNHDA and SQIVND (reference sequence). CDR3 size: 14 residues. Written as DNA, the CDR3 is TGTGCCAGTAGTTCTACAGGGTCCGGCTATGGCTACACCTTC. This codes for CASSSTGSGYGYTF.

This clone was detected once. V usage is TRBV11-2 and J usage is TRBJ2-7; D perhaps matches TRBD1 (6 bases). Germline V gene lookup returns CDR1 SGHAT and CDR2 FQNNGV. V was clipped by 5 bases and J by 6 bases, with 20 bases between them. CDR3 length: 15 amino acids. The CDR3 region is CASSHPGTPRREQYF. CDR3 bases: TGTGCCAGCAGCCACCCTGGGACACCTAGGCGCGAGCAGTACTTC.

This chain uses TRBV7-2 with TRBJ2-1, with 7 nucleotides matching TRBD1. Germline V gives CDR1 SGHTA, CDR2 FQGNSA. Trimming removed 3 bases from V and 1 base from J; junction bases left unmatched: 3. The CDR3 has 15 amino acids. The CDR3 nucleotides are TGTGCCAGCAGCTTGACAGGGCCTTCCTACAATGAGCAGTTCTTC. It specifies CASSLTGPSYNEQFF.

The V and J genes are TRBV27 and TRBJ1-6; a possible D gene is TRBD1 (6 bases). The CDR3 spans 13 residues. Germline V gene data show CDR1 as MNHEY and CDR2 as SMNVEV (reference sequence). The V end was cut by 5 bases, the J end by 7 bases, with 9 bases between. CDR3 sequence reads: CASSRTENSPLHF. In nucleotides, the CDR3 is TGTGCCAGCAGTCGGACAGAAAATTCACCCCTCCACTTT.